This TCR beta chain came from a study of T cell responses to AZD1222 COVID-19 vaccine. Across the whole study: Combined were second doses at about 4 or about 12 weeks. Points from the study as a whole: Most donors were white British and more were female, and clonal diversity was possibly underestimated. The number of AZD1222 recipients seropositive at baseline was only six. Samples come after the peak T cell response, not at day 14.

Clones were sequenced by immunoSEQ multiplex PCR, and TCRdb holds only the in-frame ones, with some missing. The sample lists about 130,000 clones, approximately 90% seen once, with 1.9% in the top ten. The CDR3 runs 18 residues. With V trimmed by 3 bases and J by 5 bases, 16 bases remained unmatched. Germline V lookup: CDR1 SGHDT, CDR2 YYEEEE. Comment on this clone: The antigen is not known.

The source material was peripheral blood, sampled on day 0 of AZD1222 vaccination. The sequence was collected from an adult in good health. The chain recombines TRBV5-6 with TRBJ1-1, with 10 bases that match TRBD1. The CDR3 region is CASSSGYSGQGVRTEAFF. The CDR3 nucleotides read TGTGCCAGCAGCTCAGGGTACTCTGGACAGGGGGTCCGTACTGAAGCTTTCTTT.